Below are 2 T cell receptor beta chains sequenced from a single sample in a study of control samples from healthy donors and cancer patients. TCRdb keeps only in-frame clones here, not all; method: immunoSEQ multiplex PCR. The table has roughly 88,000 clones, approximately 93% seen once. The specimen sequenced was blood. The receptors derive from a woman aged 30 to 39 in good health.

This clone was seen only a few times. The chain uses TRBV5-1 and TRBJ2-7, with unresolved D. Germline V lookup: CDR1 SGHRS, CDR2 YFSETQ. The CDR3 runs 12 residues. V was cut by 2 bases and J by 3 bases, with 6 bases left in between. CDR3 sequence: CASSFLLYEQYF. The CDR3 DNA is TGCGCCAGCAGCTTCCTTCTCTACGAGCAGTACTTC.

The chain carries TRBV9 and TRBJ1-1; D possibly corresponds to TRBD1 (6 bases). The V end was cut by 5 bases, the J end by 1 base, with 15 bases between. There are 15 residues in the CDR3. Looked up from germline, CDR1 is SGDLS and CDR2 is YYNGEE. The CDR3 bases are TGTGCCAGCAGGAAAGACTTACAGGGGAACACTGAAGCTTTCTTT. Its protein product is CASRKDLQGNTEAFF.